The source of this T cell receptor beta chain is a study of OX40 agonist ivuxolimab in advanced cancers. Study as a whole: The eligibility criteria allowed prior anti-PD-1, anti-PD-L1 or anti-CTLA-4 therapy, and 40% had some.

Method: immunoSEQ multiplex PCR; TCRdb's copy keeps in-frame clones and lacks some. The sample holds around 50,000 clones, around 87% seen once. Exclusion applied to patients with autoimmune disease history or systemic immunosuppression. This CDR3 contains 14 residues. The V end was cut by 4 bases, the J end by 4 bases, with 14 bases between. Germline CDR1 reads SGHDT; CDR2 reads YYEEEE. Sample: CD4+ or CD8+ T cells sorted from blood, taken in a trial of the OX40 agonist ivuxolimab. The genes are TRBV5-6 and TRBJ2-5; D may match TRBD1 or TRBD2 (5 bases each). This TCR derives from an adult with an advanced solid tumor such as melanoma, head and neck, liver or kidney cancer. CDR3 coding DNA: TGTGCCAGCAGCCGACGGGGCGAGGGAGAGACCCAGTACTTC. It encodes CASSRRGEGETQYF.